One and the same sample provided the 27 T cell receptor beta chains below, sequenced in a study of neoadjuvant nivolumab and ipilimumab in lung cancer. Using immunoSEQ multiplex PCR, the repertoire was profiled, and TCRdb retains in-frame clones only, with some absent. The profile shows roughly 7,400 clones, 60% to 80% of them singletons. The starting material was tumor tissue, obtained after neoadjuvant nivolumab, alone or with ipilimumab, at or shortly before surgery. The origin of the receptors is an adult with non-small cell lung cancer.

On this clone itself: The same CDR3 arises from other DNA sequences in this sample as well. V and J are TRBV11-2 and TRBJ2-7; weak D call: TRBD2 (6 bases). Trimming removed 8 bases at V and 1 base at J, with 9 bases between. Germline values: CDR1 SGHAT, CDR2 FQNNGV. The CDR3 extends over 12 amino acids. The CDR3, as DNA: TGTGCCAGCGGGGGGAATTCCTACGAGCAGTACTTC. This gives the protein CASGGNSYEQYF.

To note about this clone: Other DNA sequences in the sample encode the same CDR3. The chain's CDR3 is CASSYSSGGSSYEQYF. Here the CDR3 DNA reads TGTGCCAGCAGTTACTCTAGCGGGGGGAGCTCCTACGAGCAGTACTTC. The gene calls are TRBV6-6 and TRBJ2-7, with 10 bases that match TRBD2. The V gene end was trimmed by 0 bases and the J gene end by 0 bases; junction bases not matched to a gene: 2. The CDR3 totals 16 residues. The germline gives CDR1 MNHNY, CDR2 SVGAGI (reference sequence).

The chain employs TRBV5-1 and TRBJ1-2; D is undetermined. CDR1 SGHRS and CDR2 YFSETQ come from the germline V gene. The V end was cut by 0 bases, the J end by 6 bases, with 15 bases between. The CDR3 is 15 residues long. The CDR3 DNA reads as TGCGCCAGCAGCTTGGAGGGAAGAGGGCATGATGGCTACACCTTC. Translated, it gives CASSLEGRGHDGYTF.

CDR3 in amino acids: CAISRHTGELFF. CDR3 sequence (DNA): TGTGCCATCAGCCGGCACACCGGGGAGCTGTTTTTT. The chain is built from TRBV10-3 and TRBJ2-2; D unresolved. From germline, CDR1 is ENHRY and CDR2 SYGVKD. There are 12 residues in the CDR3. V was shortened by 6 bases and J by 3 bases, with 5 bases between the two germline ends.

The DNA of the CDR3 is TGTGCCAGCAGCCAAGCGAGGGGCTTTTCGGATACGCAGTATTTT. It specifies CASSQARGFSDTQYF. V is TRBV14 and J is TRBJ2-3; D possibly uses TRBD1 or TRBD2 (5 bases each). Germline V CDR1 and CDR2: SGHDN, FVKESK. CDR3 length equals 15 residues. The germline V and J ends were trimmed by 1 base and 6 bases, with 14 bases remaining between them.

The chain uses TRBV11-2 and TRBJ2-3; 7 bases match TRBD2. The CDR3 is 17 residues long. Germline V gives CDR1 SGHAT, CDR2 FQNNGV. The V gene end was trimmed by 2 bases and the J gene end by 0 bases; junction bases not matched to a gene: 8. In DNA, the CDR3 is TGTGCCAGCAGCTTAACCGGGGGGAGGTCTAGCACAGATACGCAGTATTTT. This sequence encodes CASSLTGGRSSTDTQYF.

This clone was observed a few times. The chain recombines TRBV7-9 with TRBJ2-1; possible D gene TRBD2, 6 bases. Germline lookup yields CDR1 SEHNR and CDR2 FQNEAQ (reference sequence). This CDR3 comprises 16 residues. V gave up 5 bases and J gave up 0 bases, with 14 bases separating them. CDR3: CASSPGTPSSYNEQFF. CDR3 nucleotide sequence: TGTGCCAGCAGCCCCGGGACTCCGAGCTCCTACAATGAGCAGTTCTTC. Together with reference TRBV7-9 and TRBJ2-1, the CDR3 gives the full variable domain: DTGVSQNPRHKITKRGQNVTFRCDPISEHNRLYWYRQTLGQGPEFLTYFQNEAQLEKSRLLSDRFSAERPKGSFSTLEIQRTEQGDSAMYLCASSPGTPSSYNEQFFGPGTRLTVL.

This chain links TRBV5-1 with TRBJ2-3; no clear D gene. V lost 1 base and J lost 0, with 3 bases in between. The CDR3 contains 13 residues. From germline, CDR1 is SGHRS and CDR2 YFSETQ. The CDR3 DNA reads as TGCGCCAGCAGCTTGAGAAGCACAGATACGCAGTATTTT. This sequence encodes CASSLRSTDTQYF.

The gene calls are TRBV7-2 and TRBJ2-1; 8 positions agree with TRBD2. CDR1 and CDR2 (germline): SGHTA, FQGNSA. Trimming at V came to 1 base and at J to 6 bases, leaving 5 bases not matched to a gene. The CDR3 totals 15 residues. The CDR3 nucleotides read TGTGCCAGCAGCTTAGGAAATAGCGGGATCAATGAGCAGTTCTTC. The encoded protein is CASSLGNSGINEQFF.

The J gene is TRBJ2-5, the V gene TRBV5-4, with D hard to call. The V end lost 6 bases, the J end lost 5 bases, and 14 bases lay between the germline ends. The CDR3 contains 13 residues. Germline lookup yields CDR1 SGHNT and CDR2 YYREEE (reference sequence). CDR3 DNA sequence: TGTGCCAGCACCCGGTCAGGTCTGGAGACCCAGTACTTC. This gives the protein CASTRSGLETQYF.

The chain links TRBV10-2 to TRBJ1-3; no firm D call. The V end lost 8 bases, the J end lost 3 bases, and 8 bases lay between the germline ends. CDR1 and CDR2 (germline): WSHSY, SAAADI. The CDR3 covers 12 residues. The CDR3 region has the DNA TGCGCCAGCGCTCATAGTGGAAACACCATATATTTT. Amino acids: CASAHSGNTIYF.

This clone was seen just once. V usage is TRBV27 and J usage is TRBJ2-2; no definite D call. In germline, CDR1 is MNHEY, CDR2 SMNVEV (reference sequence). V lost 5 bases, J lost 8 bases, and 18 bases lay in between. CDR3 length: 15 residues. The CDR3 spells CASSRSGRVLGELFF. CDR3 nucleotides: TGTGCCAGCAGTAGGTCGGGCCGTGTTTTGGGGGAGCTGTTTTTT.

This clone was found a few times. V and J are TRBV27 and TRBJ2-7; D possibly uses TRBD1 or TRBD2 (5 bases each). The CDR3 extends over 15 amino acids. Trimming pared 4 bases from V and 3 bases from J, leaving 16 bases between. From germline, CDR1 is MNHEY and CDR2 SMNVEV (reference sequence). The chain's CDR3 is CASSSPATGLYEQYF. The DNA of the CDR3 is TGTGCCAGCAGTTCTCCCGCCACGGGGCTCTACGAGCAGTACTTC.

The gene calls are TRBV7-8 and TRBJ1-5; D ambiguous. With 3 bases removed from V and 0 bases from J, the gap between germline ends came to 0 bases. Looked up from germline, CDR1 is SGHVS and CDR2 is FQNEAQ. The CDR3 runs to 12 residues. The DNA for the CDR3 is TGTGCCAGCAGCTTTAGCAATCAGCCCCAGCATTTT. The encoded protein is CASSFSNQPQHF.

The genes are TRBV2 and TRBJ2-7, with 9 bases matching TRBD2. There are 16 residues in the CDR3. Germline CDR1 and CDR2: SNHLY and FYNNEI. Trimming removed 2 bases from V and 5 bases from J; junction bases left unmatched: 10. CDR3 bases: TGTGCCAGCAGTGAAAGCGGGAGGCCCCAGGTACACGAGCAGTACTTC. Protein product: CASSESGRPQVHEQYF.

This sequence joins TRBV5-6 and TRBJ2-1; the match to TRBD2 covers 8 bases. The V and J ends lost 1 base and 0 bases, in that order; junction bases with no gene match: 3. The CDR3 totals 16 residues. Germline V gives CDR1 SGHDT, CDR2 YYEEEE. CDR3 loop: CASSLKRGSSYNEQFF. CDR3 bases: TGTGCCAGCAGCTTGAAGCGGGGGAGCTCCTACAATGAGCAGTTCTTC.

The CDR3 is CASSLDGSTGELFF. In DNA, the CDR3 is TGTGCCAGCAGCTTGGACGGGAGCACCGGGGAGCTGTTTTTT. The chain employs TRBV5-4 and TRBJ2-2, with D possibly matching TRBD2 (6 bases). With 0 bases removed from V and 4 bases from J, the gap between germline ends came to 7 bases. This CDR3 is built from 14 residues. Germline assignment: CDR1 SGHNT and CDR2 YYREEE (reference sequence).

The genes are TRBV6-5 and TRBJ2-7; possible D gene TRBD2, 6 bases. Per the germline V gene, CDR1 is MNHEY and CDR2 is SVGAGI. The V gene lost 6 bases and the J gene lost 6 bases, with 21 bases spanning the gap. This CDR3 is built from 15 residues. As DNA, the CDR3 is TGTGCCAGCAGGCCCCCGGGACTGAGTTTTGGCGAGCAGTACTTC. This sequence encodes CASRPPGLSFGEQYF.

The CDR3 reads CASSLGSSKETQYF. The CDR3 nucleotides read TGTGCCAGCAGCTTAGGGTCTAGCAAAGAGACCCAGTACTTC. The rearrangement joins TRBV7-2 to TRBJ2-5; possibly TRBD2 for D (5 bases). The V end lost 1 base, the J end lost 3 bases, and 9 bases lay between the germline ends. CDR1 and CDR2 (germline): SGHTA, FQGNSA. The CDR3 runs 14 residues.

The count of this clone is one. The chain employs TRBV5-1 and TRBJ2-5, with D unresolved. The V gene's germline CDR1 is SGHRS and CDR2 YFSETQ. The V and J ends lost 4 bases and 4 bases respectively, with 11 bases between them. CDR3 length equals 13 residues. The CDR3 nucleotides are TGCGCCAGCAGCGATCCTGCAAGAGAGACCCAGTACTTC. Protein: CASSDPARETQYF.

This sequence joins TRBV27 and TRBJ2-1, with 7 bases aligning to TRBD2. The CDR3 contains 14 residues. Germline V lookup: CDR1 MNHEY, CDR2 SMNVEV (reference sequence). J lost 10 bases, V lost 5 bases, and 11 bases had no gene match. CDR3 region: CASSGLAGWSEQFF. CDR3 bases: TGTGCCAGCAGTGGGTTAGCGGGCTGGAGCGAGCAGTTCTTC.

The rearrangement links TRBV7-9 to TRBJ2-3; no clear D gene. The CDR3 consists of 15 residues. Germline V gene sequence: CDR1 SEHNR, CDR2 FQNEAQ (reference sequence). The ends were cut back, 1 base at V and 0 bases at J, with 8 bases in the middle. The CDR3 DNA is TGTGCCAGCAGCTTAGGGTTTCGAAGCACAGATACGCAGTATTTT. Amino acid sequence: CASSLGFRSTDTQYF.

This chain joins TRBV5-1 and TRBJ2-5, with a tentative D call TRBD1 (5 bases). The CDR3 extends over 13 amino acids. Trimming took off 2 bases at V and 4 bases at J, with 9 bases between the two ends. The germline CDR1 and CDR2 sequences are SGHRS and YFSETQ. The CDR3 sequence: CASSFSQGETQYF. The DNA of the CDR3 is TGCGCCAGCAGCTTCTCCCAGGGAGAGACCCAGTACTTC.

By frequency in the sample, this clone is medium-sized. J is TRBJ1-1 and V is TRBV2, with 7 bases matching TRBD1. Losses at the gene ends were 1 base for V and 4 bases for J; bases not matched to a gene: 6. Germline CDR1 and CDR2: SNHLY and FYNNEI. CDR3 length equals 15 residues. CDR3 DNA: TGTGCCAGCAGTGAAGAGGGGGCGAGAGGCACTGAAGCTTTCTTT. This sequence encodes CASSEEGARGTEAFF.

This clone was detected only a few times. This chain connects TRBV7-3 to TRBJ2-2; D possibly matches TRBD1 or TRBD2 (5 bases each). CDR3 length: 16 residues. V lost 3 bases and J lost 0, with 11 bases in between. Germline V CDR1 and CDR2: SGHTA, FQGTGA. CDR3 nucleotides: TGTGCCAGCAGCTTCGGGGCTGCGGCGAACACCGGGGAGCTGTTTTTT. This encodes CASSFGAAANTGELFF.

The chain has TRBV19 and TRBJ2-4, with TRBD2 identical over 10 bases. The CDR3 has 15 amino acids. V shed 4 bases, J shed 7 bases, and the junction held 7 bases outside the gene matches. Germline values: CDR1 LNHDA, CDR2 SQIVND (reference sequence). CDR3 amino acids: CASSRSSGSRNIQYF. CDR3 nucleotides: TGTGCCAGTAGTAGGTCTAGCGGGAGTAGGAACATTCAGTACTTC.

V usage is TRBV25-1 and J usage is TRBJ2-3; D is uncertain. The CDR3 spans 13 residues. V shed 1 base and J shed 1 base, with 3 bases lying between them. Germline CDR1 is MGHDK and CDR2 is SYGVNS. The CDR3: CASSELGTDTQYF. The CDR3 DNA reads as TGTGCCAGCAGTGAATTGGGCACAGATACGCAGTATTTT. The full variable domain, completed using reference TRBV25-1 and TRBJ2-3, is EADIYQTPRYLVIGTGKKITLECSQTMGHDKMYWYQQDPGMELHLIHYSYGVNSTEKGDLSSESTVSRIRTEHFPLTLESARPSHTSQYLCASSELGTDTQYFGPGTRLTVL.